The T cell receptor (beta chain) described here comes from a study of molecular identifiers for immune sequencing clone quantification. V was clipped by 4 bases and J by 7 bases, with 8 bases between them. The CDR3 spans 12 residues. CDR1 and CDR2 (germline): SGHNT, YENEEA. TCRdb used MiXCR to reprocess the PCR reads, holding one entry per CDR3 protein. This sample has tens of thousands of distinct CDR3 sequences; under 25% occur once, and the top ten carry about 1%. The chain joins TRBV11-3 to TRBJ2-1; the D is unclear. The sequence derives from a human donor in good health. Some libraries in this study had Jurkat cell RNA spiked in. Sample: naive CD8+ T cells from blood, with Jurkat cell RNA spiked in. Sample subset: FACS-sorted CD8+CD4-CCR7+CD45RA+ naive T cells. The CDR3 nucleotides are TGTGCCAGCAGCTCCAGCGTGAATGAGCAGTTCTTC. The encoded protein is CASSSSVNEQFF.